This TCR beta chain was recorded in a study of regulatory T cells in long-lasting Graves disease. The junction had 6 bases not matched to a gene; V was cut back by 6 bases and J by 4 bases. Germline V gives CDR1 MNHNS, CDR2 SASEGT. This CDR3 contains 13 residues. Comments on this clonotype: Its target is not known.

Time point of the sample: persistent/refractory GD, antithyroid drugs over 5 years with positive TRAb. Making the TCR library involved RNA that had been extracted from PBMCs. Graves' disease diagnoses followed American Thyroid Association guidelines. Study results and caveats: Patients with persistent Graves' had lower TCR diversity than newly diagnosed patients. It was peripheral blood alone, not thyroid tissue, that was studied.

Arm-PCR of CDR3 regions and iRepertoire HTBI primers were the basis on which TCR beta libraries were built. Per the authors' pipeline: Identification of gene segments yielded 60 to 80 TRBV and about 15 TRBJ across samples. TCRdb re-called the multiplex PCR reads with MiXCR, one entry per CDR3 protein. The V and J calls here are based on TCRdb, not the publication. Of hundreds of thousands of distinct CDR3 sequences in the sample, around 21% were seen once. Sequenced here: peripheral blood mononuclear cells (PBMCs), sampled when the disease was refractory, from a patient treated with antithyroid drugs. The gene calls are TRBV6-1 and TRBJ2-7; TRBD2 agrees at 7 bases. This receptor was obtained from a female donor with Graves disease. CDR3 sequence reads: CASRTTGGYEQYF. The CDR3 nucleotides are TGTGCCAGCAGAACGACCGGGGGGTACGAGCAGTACTTC.